The source of this TCR beta chain is a study of cytomegalovirus exposure and HLA in healthy donors. The ends lost 3 bases at V and 5 bases at J; junction bases unmatched: 6. Per germline, CDR1 SGDLS and CDR2 YYNGEE. CDR3 length equals 15 residues. PCR primers comprised 60 Vbeta and 13 Jbeta primers. TCRdb's table, derived via immunoSEQ multiplex PCR, lists solely in-frame clones and lacks some. The profile covers 150,000 to 200,000 clones, with about 80% appearing a single time and 1.5% to 2% taken by the ten largest. V gene TRBV9 combines with J gene TRBJ2-3, with 10 bases lining up with TRBD2. The sample was PBMCs. This TCR came from a woman younger than 45 in good health and CMV-seronegative. The chain's CDR3 is CASSESGGAVDTQYF. CDR3 nucleotide sequence: TGTGCCAGCAGCGAAAGCGGGGGGGCTGTAGATACGCAGTATTTT. Complete variable domain (other parts from reference TRBV9 and TRBJ2-3): DSGVTQTPKHLITATGQRVTLRCSPRSGDLSVYWYQQSLDQGLQFLIQYYNGEERAKGNILERFSAQQFPDLHSELNLSSLELGDSALYFCASSESGGAVDTQYFGPGTRLTVL.